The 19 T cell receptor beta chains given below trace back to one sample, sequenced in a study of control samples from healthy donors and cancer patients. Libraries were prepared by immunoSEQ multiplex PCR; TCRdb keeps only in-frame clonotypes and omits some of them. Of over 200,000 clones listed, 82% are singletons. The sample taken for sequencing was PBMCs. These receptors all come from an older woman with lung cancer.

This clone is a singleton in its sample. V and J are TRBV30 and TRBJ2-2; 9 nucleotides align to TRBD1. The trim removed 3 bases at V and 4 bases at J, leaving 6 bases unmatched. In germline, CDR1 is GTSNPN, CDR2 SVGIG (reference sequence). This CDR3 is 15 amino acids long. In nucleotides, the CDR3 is TGTGCCTGGAGGGCCGGGACAGGGAGCACCGGGGAGCTGTTTTTT. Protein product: CAWRAGTGSTGELFF.

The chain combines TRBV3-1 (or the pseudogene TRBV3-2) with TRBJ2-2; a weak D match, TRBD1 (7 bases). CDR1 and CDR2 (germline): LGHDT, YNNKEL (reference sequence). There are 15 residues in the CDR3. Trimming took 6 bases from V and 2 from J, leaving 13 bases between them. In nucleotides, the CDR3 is TGTGCCAGCAGACTGCAGGGGGGCAACACCGGGGAGCTGTTTTTT. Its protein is CASRLQGGNTGELFF.

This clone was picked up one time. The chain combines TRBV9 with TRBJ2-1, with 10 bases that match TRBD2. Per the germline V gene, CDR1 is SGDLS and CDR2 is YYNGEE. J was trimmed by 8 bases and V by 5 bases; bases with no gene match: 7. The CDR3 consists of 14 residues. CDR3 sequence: CASSLIGTSDEQFF. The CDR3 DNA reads TGTGCCAGCAGTTTAATCGGGACTAGCGATGAGCAGTTCTTC.

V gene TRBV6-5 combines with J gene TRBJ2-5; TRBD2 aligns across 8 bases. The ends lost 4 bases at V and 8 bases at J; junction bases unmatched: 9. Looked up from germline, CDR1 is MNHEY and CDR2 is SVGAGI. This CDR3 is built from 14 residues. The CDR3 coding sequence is TGTGCCAGCAGTTTTTTAGCGGGATGGTCTACCCAGTACTTC. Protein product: CASSFLAGWSTQYF.

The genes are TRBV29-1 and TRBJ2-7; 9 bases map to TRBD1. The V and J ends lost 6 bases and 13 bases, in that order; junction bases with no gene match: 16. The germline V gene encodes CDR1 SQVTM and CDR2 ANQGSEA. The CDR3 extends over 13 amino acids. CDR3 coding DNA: TGCAGCGTAGTCCCGGGACAGGGTTTGCCCCGTTACTTC. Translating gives CSVVPGQGLPRYF.

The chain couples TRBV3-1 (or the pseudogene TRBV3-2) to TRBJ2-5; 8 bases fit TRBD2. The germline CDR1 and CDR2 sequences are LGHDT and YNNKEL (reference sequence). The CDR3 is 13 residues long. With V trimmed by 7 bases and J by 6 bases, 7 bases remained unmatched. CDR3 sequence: CASIGAGVKTQYF. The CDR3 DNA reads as TGTGCCAGCATAGGAGCGGGAGTAAAGACCCAGTACTTC.

CDR3 bases: TGTGCCAGCAGCCGACTCGCCGGGATCACAGATACGCAGTATTTT. Its protein is CASSRLAGITDTQYF. The chain carries TRBV7-9 and TRBJ2-3; a possible D gene is TRBD2 (5 bases). V was clipped by 5 bases and J by 2 bases, with 14 bases between them. The germline gives CDR1 SEHNR, CDR2 FQNEAQ (reference sequence). This CDR3 is built from 15 residues.

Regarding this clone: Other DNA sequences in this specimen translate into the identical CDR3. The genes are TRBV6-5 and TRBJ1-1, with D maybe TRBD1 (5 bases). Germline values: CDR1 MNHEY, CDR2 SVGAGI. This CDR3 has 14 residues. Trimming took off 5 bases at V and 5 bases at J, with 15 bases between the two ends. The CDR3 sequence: CASSPQGFGTEAFF. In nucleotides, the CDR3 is TGTGCCAGCAGTCCCCAGGGCTTTGGTACTGAAGCTTTCTTT.

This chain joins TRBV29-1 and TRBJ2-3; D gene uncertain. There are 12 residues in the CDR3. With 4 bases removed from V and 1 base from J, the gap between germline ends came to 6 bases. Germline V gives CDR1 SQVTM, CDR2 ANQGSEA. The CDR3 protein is CSVVDGTDTQYF. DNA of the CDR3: TGCAGCGTTGTCGATGGCACAGATACGCAGTATTTT.

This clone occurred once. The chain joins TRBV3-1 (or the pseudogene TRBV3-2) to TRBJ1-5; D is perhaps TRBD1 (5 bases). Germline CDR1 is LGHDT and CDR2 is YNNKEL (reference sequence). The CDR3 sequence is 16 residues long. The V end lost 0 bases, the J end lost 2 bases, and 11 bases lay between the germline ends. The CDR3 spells CASSQDLGGGNQPQHF. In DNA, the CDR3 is TGTGCCAGCAGCCAAGATCTCGGGGGGGGCAATCAGCCCCAGCATTTT.

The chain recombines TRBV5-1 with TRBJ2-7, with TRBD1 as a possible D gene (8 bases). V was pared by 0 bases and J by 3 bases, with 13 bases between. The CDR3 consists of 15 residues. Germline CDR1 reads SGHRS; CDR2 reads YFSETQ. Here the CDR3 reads CASSLGTGRGYEQYF. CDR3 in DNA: TGCGCCAGCAGCTTGGGGACAGGGAGGGGCTACGAGCAGTACTTC.

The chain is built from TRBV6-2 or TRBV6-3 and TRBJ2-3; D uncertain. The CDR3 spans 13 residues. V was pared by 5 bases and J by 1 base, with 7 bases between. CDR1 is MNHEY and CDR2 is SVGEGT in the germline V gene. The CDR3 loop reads CASSTLRTDTQYF. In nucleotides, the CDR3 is TGTGCCAGCAGTACGCTCCGCACAGATACGCAGTATTTT.

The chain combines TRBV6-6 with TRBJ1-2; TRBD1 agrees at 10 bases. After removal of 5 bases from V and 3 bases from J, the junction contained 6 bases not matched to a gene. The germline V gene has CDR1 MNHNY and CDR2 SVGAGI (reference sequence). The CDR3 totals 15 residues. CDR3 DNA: TGTGCCAGCAGTGACCATGGGACAGGGGACTATGGCTACACCTTC. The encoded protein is CASSDHGTGDYGYTF.

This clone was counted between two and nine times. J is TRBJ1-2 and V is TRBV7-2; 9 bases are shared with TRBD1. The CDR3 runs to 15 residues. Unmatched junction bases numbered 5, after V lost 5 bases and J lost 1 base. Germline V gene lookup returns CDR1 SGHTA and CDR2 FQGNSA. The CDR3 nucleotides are TGTGCCAGCAGCCCTGGGACAGGGAATAACTATGGCTACACCTTC. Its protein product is CASSPGTGNNYGYTF. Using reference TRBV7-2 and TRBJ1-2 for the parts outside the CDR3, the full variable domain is GAGVSQSPSNKVTEKGKDVELRCDPISGHTALYWYRQSLGQGLEFLIYFQGNSAPDKSGLPSDRFSAERTGGSVSTLTIQRTQQEDSAVYLCASSPGTGNNYGYTFGSGTRLTVV.

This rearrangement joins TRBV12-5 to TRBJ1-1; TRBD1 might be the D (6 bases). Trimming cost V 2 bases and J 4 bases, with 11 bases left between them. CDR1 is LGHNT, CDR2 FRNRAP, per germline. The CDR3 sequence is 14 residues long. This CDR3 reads CASGLLGGGTEAFF. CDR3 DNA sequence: TGTGCTAGTGGTTTGTTAGGGGGGGGCACTGAAGCTTTCTTT.

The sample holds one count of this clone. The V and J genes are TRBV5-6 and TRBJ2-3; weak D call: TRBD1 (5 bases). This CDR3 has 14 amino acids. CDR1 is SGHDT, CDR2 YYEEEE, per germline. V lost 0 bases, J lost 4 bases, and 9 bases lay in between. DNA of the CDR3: TGTGCCAGCAGCTTGGCCAGGGCTGCAGATACGCAGTATTTT. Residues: CASSLARAADTQYF.

The CDR3 reads CASSKDKGQPQHF. CDR3 sequence (DNA): TGTGCCAGCAGCAAAGACAAAGGGCAGCCCCAGCATTTT. The chain joins TRBV7-2 to TRBJ1-5; D unclear. The CDR3 length is 13 residues. Germline CDR1 is SGHTA and CDR2 is FQGNSA. Trimming shortened V by 5 bases and J by 7 bases, and 12 bases separated the two germline ends.

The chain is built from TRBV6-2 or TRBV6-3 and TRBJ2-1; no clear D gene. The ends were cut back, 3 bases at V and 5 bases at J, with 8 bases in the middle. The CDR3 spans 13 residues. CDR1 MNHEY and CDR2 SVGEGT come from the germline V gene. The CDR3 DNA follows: TGTGCCAGCAGTTATATCGGCCACAATGAGCAGTTCTTC. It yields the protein CASSYIGHNEQFF.

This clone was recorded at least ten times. CDR3: CASSLPGVGTIYF. The CDR3 DNA reads TGTGCCAGCAGTTTACCGGGGGTGGGCACCATATATTTT. The genes are TRBV28 and TRBJ1-3, with D possibly being TRBD1 (5 bases). V shed 2 bases and J shed 9 bases, with 11 bases lying between them. The CDR3 is 13 amino acids. Germline V CDR1 and CDR2: MDHEN, SYDVKM.